The 32 T cell receptor beta chains presented below share a single source sample, sequenced in a study of identical twins. In TCRdb, the 5' RACE reads were re-called with MiXCR into one record per CDR3 protein. This table has around 95,000 distinct CDR3 sequences, less than 6.5% appearing once. The material sequenced was memory T cells sorted from blood. Source of these receptors: a woman in her 50s in good health.

This clonotype showed up many times. The CDR3 here is CASSRLYSYEQYF. As DNA, the CDR3 is TGTGCCAGCTCGAGGTTGTACTCCTACGAGCAGTACTTC. The chain carries TRBV27 and TRBJ2-7; unclear D gene. The CDR3 runs 13 residues. The germline V gene has CDR1 MNHEY and CDR2 SMNVEV (reference sequence). Trimming shortened V by 8 bases and J by 0 bases, and 11 bases separated the two germline ends.

This clonotype was recorded many times. The chain couples TRBV10-3 to TRBJ2-1; D might be TRBD1 (5 bases). Looked up from germline, CDR1 is ENHRY and CDR2 is SYGVKD. The CDR3 is 13 residues long. V was shortened by 6 bases and J by 4 bases, with 10 bases between the two germline ends. The CDR3 DNA follows: TGTGCCATCAGAGGGGAAACGTACAATGAGCAGTTCTTC. This translates into CAIRGETYNEQFF.

This clonotype showed up just a few times. The J gene is TRBJ1-1, the V gene TRBV5-1, with D possibly being TRBD1 (5 bases). The CDR3 sequence is 13 residues long. Looked up from germline, CDR1 is SGHRS and CDR2 is YFSETQ. V was shortened by 4 bases and J by 6 bases, with 13 bases between the two germline ends. The CDR3 sequence: CASSHGGWAEAFF. In DNA, the CDR3 is TGCGCCAGCAGCCACGGGGGGTGGGCTGAAGCTTTCTTT.

This clonotype was seen ten or more times. The chain links TRBV11-2 to TRBJ2-7, with TRBD1 matching over 9 bases. J was trimmed by 4 bases and V by 5 bases; bases with no gene match: 9. Germline CDR1 is SGHAT and CDR2 is FQNNGV. The CDR3 consists of 15 residues. This CDR3 reads CASSLNTGGGYEQYF. The CDR3 DNA follows: TGTGCCAGCAGCCTCAATACAGGGGGCGGGTACGAGCAGTACTTC.

This clonotype was picked up many times. The rearrangement links TRBV6-5 to TRBJ2-7; TRBD2 agrees at 8 bases. Germline trimming cut 0 bases from V and 7 bases from J; bases unmatched to any gene: 11. CDR3 length: 16 amino acids. CDR1 MNHEY and CDR2 SVGAGI come from the germline V gene. The CDR3 protein is CASSYSKRESRREQYF. In nucleotides, the CDR3 is TGTGCCAGCAGTTACTCGAAGCGGGAGAGTCGAAGGGAGCAGTACTTC.

This clonotype was counted many times. This sequence joins TRBV7-2 and TRBJ2-1, with 10 positions matching TRBD2. Germline assignment: CDR1 SGHTA and CDR2 FQGNSA. Trimming cost V 4 bases and J 6 bases; bases outside gene matches: 9. The CDR3 covers 16 residues. The CDR3 spells CASSSPPSGRSNEQFF. The CDR3 DNA reads as TGTGCCAGCAGCTCACCACCTAGCGGGAGAAGCAATGAGCAGTTCTTC.

J is TRBJ2-7 and V is TRBV5-1; 8 positions agree with TRBD1. CDR3 length equals 14 residues. Per germline, CDR1 SGHRS and CDR2 YFSETQ. The junction had 9 bases not matched to a gene; V was cut back by 5 bases and J by 5 bases. CDR3 nucleotides: TGCGCCAGCAGGGACGGGACAGGTTGGGACGAGCAGTACTTC. Protein: CASRDGTGWDEQYF.

This clonotype has ten or more counts. The chain employs TRBV20-1 and TRBJ2-3; D is ambiguous. The CDR3 runs 15 residues. Trimming shortened V by 3 bases and J by 2 bases, and 15 bases separated the two germline ends. Looked up from germline, CDR1 is DFQATT and CDR2 is SNEGSKA (reference sequence). Written as DNA, the CDR3 is TGCAGTGCTAGTTTGCGGAGTGCCCTCACAGATACGCAGTATTTT. Translated: CSASLRSALTDTQYF.

CDR3 bases: TGTGCCAGCGGCTTGGGGGGGCGCAGCCCTGAAGCTTTCTTT. Translation gives CASGLGGRSPEAFF. The chain links TRBV2 to TRBJ1-1; weak D call: TRBD1 (6 bases). Germline values: CDR1 SNHLY, CDR2 FYNNEI. Trimming shortened V by 8 bases and J by 6 bases, and 19 bases separated the two germline ends. This CDR3 spans 14 amino acids.

This clonotype was picked up many times. The chain employs TRBV30 and TRBJ2-1, with D perhaps TRBD1 (5 bases). Trimming removed 5 bases from V and 4 bases from J, with 6 bases in between. The CDR3 sequence is 11 residues long. Germline CDR1 is GTSNPN and CDR2 is SVGIG (reference sequence). The chain's CDR3 is CAWDRYNEQFF. DNA of the CDR3: TGTGCCTGGGACAGATACAATGAGCAGTTCTTC.

This clonotype showed up many times. CDR3 loop: CASSPGGPVETQYF. The DNA for the CDR3 is TGTGCCAGCAGCCCCGGCGGGCCGGTCGAGACCCAGTACTTC. The chain joins TRBV12-3 or TRBV12-4 to TRBJ2-5; D may be TRBD2 (5 bases). With 6 bases removed from V and 5 bases from J, the gap between germline ends came to 16 bases. This CDR3 contains 14 residues.

This clonotype was seen repeatedly, ten times or more. The J gene is TRBJ1-6, the V gene TRBV7-3; 10 bases match TRBD1. The CDR3 spans 15 residues. CDR1 SGHTA and CDR2 FQGTGA come from the germline V gene. V was pared by 2 bases and J by 8 bases, with 3 bases of the junction left unmatched. The CDR3 is CASSLGDRGYSPLHF. The CDR3 DNA reads TGTGCCAGCAGCTTAGGGGACAGGGGTTATTCACCCCTCCACTTT.

This clonotype was counted at least ten times. One end of the junction is discordant with germline, which a read error may explain. The chain has TRBV28 and TRBJ2-5, with 12 bases lining up with TRBD2. The V gene's germline CDR1 is MDHEN and CDR2 SYDVKM. The CDR3 covers 13 residues. The CDR3, as DNA: TGTGCCAGCAGTTTAAACCTAGCGGGAGGGCCCGACTTC. Translation gives CASSLNLAGGPDF.

J is TRBJ2-7 and V is TRBV2, with D possibly matching TRBD2 (7 bases). Looked up from germline, CDR1 is SNHLY and CDR2 is FYNNEI. The V end was cut by 7 bases, the J end by 6 bases, with 19 bases between. The CDR3 sequence is 14 residues long. CDR3 in amino acids: CASNSGGALVEQYV. CDR3 DNA sequence: TGTGCCAGCAATTCGGGGGGCGCATTGGTCGAGCAGTACGTC.

In this sample, this clonotype turned up many times. The chain links TRBV6-1 to TRBJ2-3; 9 bases align to TRBD2. The CDR3 is 15 amino acids. V gave up 5 bases and J gave up 7 bases; unmatched junction bases: 10. The germline V gene has CDR1 MNHNS and CDR2 SASEGT. The CDR3 loop is CASSPTSGERHTQYF. The CDR3 DNA sequence: TGTGCCAGCAGTCCGACTAGCGGAGAGCGGCATACGCAGTATTTT.

This clonotype was observed a handful of times. This chain uses TRBV5-5 with TRBJ2-7, with 7 bases lining up with TRBD1. J gave up 2 bases and V 4 bases, and 3 bases lay outside the gene matches. Germline V gene data show CDR1 as SGHKS and CDR2 as YYEKEE (reference sequence). The CDR3 sequence is 13 residues long. The CDR3: CASSTDRTYEQYV. CDR3 nucleotide sequence: TGTGCCAGCAGCACGGACAGGACCTACGAGCAGTACGTC.

This clonotype has a handful of counts. The chain is built from TRBV6-5 and TRBJ1-1; TRBD1 aligns across 8 bases. CDR3 size: 14 residues. V gave up 3 bases and J gave up 4 bases; unmatched junction bases: 4. The germline V gene encodes CDR1 MNHEY and CDR2 SVGAGI. CDR3 nucleotides: TGTGCCAGCAGTTATTCAGGGGGCGGCACTGAAGCTTTCTTT. This gives the protein CASSYSGGGTEAFF.

The rearrangement uses TRBV12-3 or TRBV12-4 and TRBJ1-4; D remains unclear. CDR3 length: 12 residues. Trimming left V 3 bases short and J 7 bases short, with 6 bases between. CDR3 residues: CASSFVSEKLFF. The DNA of the CDR3 is TGTGCCAGCAGTTTCGTCAGTGAAAAACTGTTTTTT.

This clonotype has ten or more counts. V and J are TRBV6-6 and TRBJ2-4; 7 bases are a match to TRBD2. This CDR3 is 14 amino acids long. The germline gives CDR1 MNHNY, CDR2 SVGAGI (reference sequence). V trimming: 5 bases; J trimming: 7 bases; junction bases outside the gene matches: 8. This CDR3 is CASSLADRANIQYF. The CDR3 nucleotides read TGTGCCAGCAGTCTAGCGGATCGGGCTAACATTCAGTACTTC.

This clonotype came up many times. CDR3 bases: TGCAGCGGGGGACACCCTGGAAACACCATATATTTT. Translated: CSGGHPGNTIYF. The genes are TRBV29-1 and TRBJ1-3; a possible D gene is TRBD1 (6 bases). CDR3 length: 12 amino acids. The germline V gene encodes CDR1 SQVTM and CDR2 ANQGSEA. Trimming shortened V by 7 bases and J by 2 bases, and 9 bases separated the two germline ends.

This clonotype occurred a few times. The genes are TRBV7-2 and TRBJ1-2, with D hard to call. CDR1 and CDR2 from the germline V gene are SGHTA and FQGNSA. This CDR3 spans 14 amino acids. V was pared by 3 bases and J by 3 bases, with 11 bases between. In DNA, the CDR3 is TGTGCCAGCAGCTTTAGTCGGCTGCACTATGGCTACACCTTC. Encoded protein: CASSFSRLHYGYTF.

The CDR3 DNA reads as TGTGCCAGCAGCTCGGGACAGCTTACATCGTGGGACACTGAAGCTTTCTTT. As protein: CASSSGQLTSWDTEAFF. The genes are TRBV12-3 or TRBV12-4 and TRBJ1-1; 7 nucleotides match TRBD1. CDR3 length equals 17 residues. The trim removed 6 bases at V and 3 bases at J, leaving 16 bases unmatched.

This clonotype was seen a handful of times. The CDR3 protein is CASSPDRAYSNQPQHF. Here the CDR3 DNA reads TGTGCCAGCAGCCCAGACAGGGCTTATAGCAATCAGCCCCAGCATTTT. This chain connects TRBV7-8 to TRBJ1-5, with TRBD1 matching 7 bases. The CDR3 consists of 16 residues. Germline V gene sequence: CDR1 SGHVS, CDR2 FQNEAQ. V lost 5 bases to trimming and J lost 0 bases; unmatched junction nucleotides: 7.

Turning to this clonotype: Since a much larger clone is just one base distant, this may be a read error. J is TRBJ2-5 and V is TRBV20-1; unclear D gene. This CDR3 spans 15 amino acids. Germline V CDR1 and CDR2: DFQATT, SNEGSKA (reference sequence). CDR3 amino acids: CSARSVGRRQDTQYF. CDR3 DNA sequence: TGCAGTGCGAGAAGTGTGGGCAGGCGGCAAGATACCCAGTACTTC.

This chain uses TRBV30 with TRBJ2-3; 8 nucleotides agree with TRBD2. V lost 0 bases to trimming and J lost 6 bases; unmatched junction nucleotides: 8. From germline, CDR1 is GTSNPN and CDR2 SVGIG (reference sequence). The CDR3 contains 15 residues. Here the CDR3 reads CAWSVWSGSLDTQYF. The CDR3 DNA reads TGTGCCTGGAGTGTATGGAGCGGGAGCTTGGATACGCAGTATTTT.

This clonotype was counted ten times or more. This chain links TRBV6-1 with TRBJ2-1; D perhaps matches TRBD2 (7 bases). The CDR3 loop spans 15 amino acids. The V end was cut by 1 base, the J end by 4 bases, with 11 bases between. Germline assignment: CDR1 MNHNS and CDR2 SASEGT. CDR3 sequence reads: CASSEEGGGYNEQFF. In DNA, the CDR3 is TGTGCCAGCAGTGAAGAGGGAGGGGGGTACAATGAGCAGTTCTTC.

This clonotype was observed a few times. CDR3 bases: TGCGCCAGCAGTGAGAAGGACTATCGCGCAAAACTGTTTTTT. Amino acids: CASSEKDYRAKLFF. The chain joins TRBV10-2 to TRBJ1-4; no definite D call. CDR3 size: 14 residues. V was shortened by 2 bases and J by 10 bases, with 14 bases between the two germline ends. CDR1 is WSHSY and CDR2 is SAAADI in the germline V gene.

The sample holds one count of this clonotype. The genes are TRBV6-4 and TRBJ2-1; 11 bases fit TRBD2. Germline values: CDR1 MRHNA, CDR2 SNTAGT. V shed 3 bases and J 6 bases; nucleotides not matched to a gene: 7. The CDR3 runs to 16 residues. The CDR3 protein is CASSDLSGRAANEQFF. The CDR3 DNA is TGTGCCAGCAGTGATCTTAGCGGGAGGGCGGCCAATGAGCAGTTCTTC.

The CDR3 protein is CATSALTGSSYNEQFF. CDR3 sequence (DNA): TGTGCCACCAGTGCACTGACAGGGAGCTCCTACAATGAGCAGTTCTTC. The chain couples TRBV24-1 to TRBJ2-1; 7 bases fit TRBD1. This CDR3 is 16 amino acids long. The germline gives CDR1 KGHDR, CDR2 SFDVKD. V lost 5 bases, J lost 0 bases, and 6 bases stayed unmatched.

This clonotype was detected many times. The CDR3 loop is CASSALDEQYF. CDR3 DNA sequence: TGTGCCAGCAGTGCACTTGACGAGCAGTACTTC. This chain links TRBV2 with TRBJ2-7; D is unclear. The V and J ends lost 4 bases and 5 bases respectively, with 6 bases between them. CDR3 length equals 11 residues. Looked up from germline, CDR1 is SNHLY and CDR2 is FYNNEI.

The rearrangement links TRBV5-1 to TRBJ1-1; 7 nucleotides align to TRBD1. Losses at the gene ends were 5 bases for V and 7 bases for J; bases not matched to a gene: 8. CDR1 and CDR2 from the germline V gene are SGHRS and YFSETQ. The CDR3 is 13 residues long. Written as DNA, the CDR3 is TGCGCCAGCAGGGAGGGGGCGAGTGTTGAAGCTTTCTTT. It translates to CASREGASVEAFF.

This clonotype was seen many times. CDR3 bases: TGCGCCAGCAGCTATACGACAGGGATCACCGGGGAGCTGTTTTTT. Residues: CASSYTTGITGELFF. The chain couples TRBV5-1 to TRBJ2-2, with 7 bases fitting TRBD1. Germline V gives CDR1 SGHRS, CDR2 YFSETQ. V lost 3 bases and J lost 4; bases outside the gene matches: 6. This CDR3 region has 15 residues.